This entry describes one TCR beta chain. Its antigen is not known. The data are from a study of OX40 agonist ivuxolimab in advanced cancers. Study observations and caveats: Expansion of clones was among the lowest in partial responders at 0.1-3.0 mg/kg. Still undetermined is the antigen specificity of the expanded peripheral T cells. Dose levels from 0.1 to 3.0 mg/kg saw CD4+ and CD8+ blood T cells expand clonally by week 6.

Germline V CDR1 and CDR2: SGDLS, YYNGEE. The CDR3 spans 15 residues. V was trimmed by 0 bases and J by 4 bases, leaving 14 bases between them. Assay: immunoSEQ multiplex PCR; the TCRdb copy retains only in-frame clones and omits some. The data hold under 40,000 clones, with approximately 87% observed a single time. This specimen consisted of CD4+ or CD8+ T cells sorted from blood, obtained in a trial of the OX40 agonist ivuxolimab. This receptor was identified in an adult with an advanced solid tumor such as melanoma, head and neck, liver or kidney cancer. The V and J genes are TRBV9 and TRBJ2-7, with D tentatively TRBD1 or TRBD2 (5 bases each). Here the CDR3 reads CASSVVGSEGYEQYF. As DNA, the CDR3 is TGTGCCAGCAGCGTAGTAGGTTCCGAGGGGTACGAGCAGTACTTC.